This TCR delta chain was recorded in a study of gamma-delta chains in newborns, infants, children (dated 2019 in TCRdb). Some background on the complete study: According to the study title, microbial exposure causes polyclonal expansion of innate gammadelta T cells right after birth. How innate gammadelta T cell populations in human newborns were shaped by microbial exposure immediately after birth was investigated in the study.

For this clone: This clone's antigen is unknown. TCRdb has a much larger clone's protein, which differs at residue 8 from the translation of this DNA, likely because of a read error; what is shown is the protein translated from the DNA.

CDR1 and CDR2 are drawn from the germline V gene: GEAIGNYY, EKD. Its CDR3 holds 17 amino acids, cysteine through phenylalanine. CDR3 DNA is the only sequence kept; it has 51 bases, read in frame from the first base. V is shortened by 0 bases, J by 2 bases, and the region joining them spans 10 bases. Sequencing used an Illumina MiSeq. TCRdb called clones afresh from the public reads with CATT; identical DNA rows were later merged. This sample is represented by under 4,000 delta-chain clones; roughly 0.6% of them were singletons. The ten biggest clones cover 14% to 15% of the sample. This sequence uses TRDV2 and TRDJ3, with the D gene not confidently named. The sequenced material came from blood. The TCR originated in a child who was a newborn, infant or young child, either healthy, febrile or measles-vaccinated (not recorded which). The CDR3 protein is CACDTVKEAWDTRQMFF. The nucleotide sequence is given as TGTGCCTGTGACACCGTTAAGGAGGCCTGGGACACCCGACAGATGTTTTTC.